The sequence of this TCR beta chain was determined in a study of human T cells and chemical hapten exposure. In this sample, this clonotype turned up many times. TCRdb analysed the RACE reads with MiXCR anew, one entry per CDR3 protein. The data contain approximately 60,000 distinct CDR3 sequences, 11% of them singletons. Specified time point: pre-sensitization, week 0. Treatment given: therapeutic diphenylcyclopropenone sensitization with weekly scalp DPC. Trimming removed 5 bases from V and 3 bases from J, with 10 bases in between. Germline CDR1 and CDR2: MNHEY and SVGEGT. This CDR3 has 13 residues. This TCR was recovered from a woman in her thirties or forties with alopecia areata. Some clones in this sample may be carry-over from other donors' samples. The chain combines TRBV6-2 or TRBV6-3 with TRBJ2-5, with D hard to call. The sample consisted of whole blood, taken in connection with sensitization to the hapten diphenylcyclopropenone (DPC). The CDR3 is CASSNTPKETQYF. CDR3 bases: TGTGCCAGCAGTAATACCCCGAAAGAGACCCAGTACTTC.